This T cell receptor (beta chain) was profiled in a study of blood T cell repertoires in COVID-19. Original processing methods: Nucleated cell counts were estimated from reference gene primer amplification. The data were produced by immunoSEQ multiplex PCR, yet TCRdb's version contains in-frame clones alone and is incomplete. That table furnishes V, J and clone size, whereas the DNA furnished D and trimming. This sample has some 250,000 clones, with approximately 86% found just once. The length of the CDR3 is 17 residues. CDR1 is SGHRS, CDR2 YFSETQ, per germline. Trimming cost V 0 bases and J 8 bases; bases outside gene matches: 10.

The TCR originated in a woman between 65 and 79 years old with active or convalescent COVID-19. The V gene is TRBV5-1, the J gene TRBJ2-1, with 11 nucleotides matching TRBD2. The sequenced sample was peripheral blood. In nucleotides, the CDR3 is TGCGCCAGCAGCTTGGCTTTCGTAGCGGGGGGGCCCGATGAGCAGTTCTTC. Its protein is CASSLAFVAGGPDEQFF.